These T cell receptor beta chains were read from a single sample in a study of T-cell reconstitution after alpha-beta-depleted transplantation in children. TCRdb re-derived calls from the PCR reads in MiXCR, one entry per CDR3 protein. In the table there are about 870,000 distinct CDR3 sequences, roughly 15% of which are singletons. The sequencing here drew on PBMCs, mostly from graft donor cells, taken 360 days after TCRalphabeta/CD19-depleted stem cell transplant. The receptors shown here come from a male patient aged 10 to 17 who had a stem cell transplant for acute lymphoblastic leukemia, so the T cells may come from the graft donor. Each CDR3 is given with its conserved first and last residue. The order of the fields is V gene, J gene, D gene, clone size, CDR3 protein, CDR3 DNA. A D gene is named only where the DNA matches it firmly. Not every row has a clone size; where given, it reads once, few, many or a size class.

>TRBV29-1|TRBJ2-3|-|many
CSVESSRFLSTDTQYF
TGCAGCGTTGAATCGAGCCGCTTCCTTAGCACAGATACGCAGTATTTT
>TRBV29-1|TRBJ2-5|-|-
CSVEGGNQYQETQYF
TGCAGCGTTGAAGGGGGGAACCAGTACCAAGAGACCCAGTACTTC
>TRBV27|TRBJ2-1|TRBD2|-
CASSIMGTSGRWGFEQFF
TGTGCCAGCAGTATTATGGGGACTAGCGGGAGGTGGGGCTTTGAGCAGTTCTTC
>TRBV27|TRBJ2-1|TRBD2|few
CASSYSGSEHEQFF
TGTGCCAGCAGTTACAGCGGGAGTGAACATGAGCAGTTCTTC
>TRBV5-1|TRBJ1-3|-|-
CASSRTEHNSGNTIYF
TGCGCCAGCAGCCGGACAGAGCATAACTCTGGAAACACCATATATTTT
>TRBV2|TRBJ2-7|-|once
CASSEGGAEAYEQYF
TGTGCCAGCAGTGAAGGGGGAGCTGAGGCCTACGAGCAGTACTTC
>TRBV12-3/TRBV12-4|TRBJ2-5|TRBD1|-
CASSPWLGTGETQYF
TGTGCCAGCAGTCCTTGGCTGGGGACAGGAGAGACCCAGTACTTC
>TRBV6-1|TRBJ2-7|TRBD1|few
CASSPLQGARYEQYF
TGTGCCAGCAGCCCCTTACAGGGGGCGCGTTACGAGCAGTACTTC
>TRBV6-5|TRBJ2-3|-|many
CASSYADTQYF
TGTGCCAGCAGTTACGCAGATACGCAGTATTTT
>TRBV4-1|TRBJ2-7|TRBD2|few
CASSQAQRGSGYEQYF
TGCGCCAGCAGCCAAGCGCAGCGGGGCTCTGGCTACGAGCAGTACTTC
>TRBV20-1|TRBJ2-1|TRBD2|-
CSARVLAGREYNEQFF
TGCAGTGCTAGAGTTCTCGCCGGGAGGGAATACAATGAGCAGTTCTTC
>TRBV7-8|TRBJ2-2|TRBD2|few
CASSLSGILDTGELFF
TGTGCCAGCAGCCTTAGCGGGATCCTGGACACCGGGGAGCTGTTTTTT
>TRBV2|TRBJ2-5|-|-
CASSPDRYQETQYF
TGTGCCAGCAGCCCGGACAGATACCAAGAGACCCAGTACTTC
>TRBV12-3/TRBV12-4|TRBJ2-6|TRBD1|-
CASSLVTGSASGANVLTF
TGTGCCAGCAGTTTAGTGACAGGGTCCGCCTCTGGGGCCAACGTCCTGACTTTC
>TRBV2|TRBJ1-2|-|few
CASREQSTYGYTF
TGTGCCAGCAGGGAACAGAGTACCTATGGCTACACCTTC
>TRBV29-1|TRBJ2-2|-|many
CSVEDTGELFF
TGCAGCGTTGAAGACACCGGGGAGCTGTTTTTT
>TRBV5-4|TRBJ2-3|-|-
CASSLDSRGADTQYF
TGTGCCAGCAGCTTGGACTCAAGGGGGGCAGATACGCAGTATTTT
>TRBV29-1|TRBJ1-3|-|-
CSVVTGVSGNTIYF
TGCAGCGTTGTAACGGGAGTCTCTGGAAACACCATATATTTT
>TRBV29-1|TRBJ2-1|-|-
CSVEDATVGYNEQFF
TGCAGCGTTGAAGATGCTACAGTGGGGTACAATGAGCAGTTCTTC
>TRBV6-5|TRBJ2-5|-|few
CASSYGYGDVETQYF
TGTGCCAGCAGTTACGGATACGGCGACGTAGAGACCCAGTACTTC
>TRBV3-1|TRBJ2-7|TRBD2|-
CASSQAGLAGLYEQYF
TGTGCCAGCAGCCAAGCAGGACTAGCGGGACTATACGAGCAGTACTTC
>TRBV19|TRBJ2-7|-|-
CASRTGGIAGASYEQYF
TGTGCCAGTAGGACAGGGGGCATAGCGGGGGCCTCCTACGAGCAGTACTTC
>TRBV12-3/TRBV12-4|TRBJ2-1|-|few
CASSLDAGRVQFF
TGTGCCAGCAGTTTAGATGCCGGAAGGGTGCAGTTCTTC
>TRBV27|TRBJ2-1|-|few
CASSIRVGMYNEQFF
TGTGCCAGCAGTATAAGGGTGGGAATGTACAATGAGCAGTTCTTC
>TRBV20-1|TRBJ2-2|TRBD2|-
CSAPKTSGRLFGTGELFF
TGCAGTGCACCTAAGACTAGCGGGAGACTCTTTGGCACCGGGGAGCTGTTTTTT
>TRBV29-1|TRBJ2-7|TRBD2|-
CSVAETSGSPFPYEQYF
TGCAGCGTTGCCGAGACTAGCGGGAGTCCTTTTCCCTACGAGCAGTACTTC
>TRBV29-1|TRBJ2-1|TRBD2|many
CSVTPGTSFYNEQFF
TGCAGCGTTACCCCCGGGACTAGTTTTTACAATGAGCAGTTCTTC
>TRBV21-1|TRBJ1-1|-|few
CASSKDRGVNTEAFF
TGTGCCAGCAGCAAAGACAGGGGGGTGAACACTGAAGCTTTCTTT
>TRBV4-2|TRBJ1-3|TRBD1|few
CASSQVFGTASGNTIYF
TGTGCCAGCAGCCAAGTTTTTGGGACAGCCTCTGGAAACACCATATATTTT
>TRBV27|TRBJ1-2|TRBD1|-
CASSKGGSGYGYTF
TGTGCCAGCAGTAAAGGGGGCTCGGGCTATGGCTACACCTTC
>TRBV20-1|TRBJ1-2|-|few
CSARMPQGNGYTF
TGCAGTGCTAGGATGCCCCAGGGTAACGGGTACACCTTC
>TRBV12-3/TRBV12-4|TRBJ2-7|-|few
CASRVGGYEQYF
TGTGCCAGCAGGGTAGGGGGCTACGAGCAGTACTTC
>TRBV10-3|TRBJ2-1|-|-
CAISEINTYNEQFF
TGTGCCATCAGTGAGATAAACACCTACAATGAGCAGTTCTTC
>TRBV29-1|TRBJ2-3|-|-
CSVGEGGLSTDTQYF
TGCAGCGTTGGAGAGGGGGGTTTGAGCACAGATACGCAGTATTTT
>TRBV7-8|TRBJ1-1|-|-
CASSQTGPMNTEAFF
TGTGCCAGCAGCCAGACAGGTCCCATGAACACTGAAGCTTTCTTT
>TRBV7-3|TRBJ2-3|TRBD2|few
CASSLDPTSGMRDTQYF
TGTGCCAGCAGCTTAGACCCGACTAGCGGGATGAGAGATACGCAGTATTTT
>TRBV5-6|TRBJ2-5|-|few
CASSGPTSGETQYF
TGTGCCAGCAGCGGACCGACTAGTGGAGAGACCCAGTACTTC
>TRBV7-6|TRBJ2-3|TRBD1|-
CASSPPETGTQYF
TGTGCCAGCAGCCCCCCCGAGACAGGGACGCAGTATTTT
>TRBV29-1|TRBJ2-7|-|many
CSGSAGASYEQYF
TGCAGCGGGTCCGCAGGGGCATCCTACGAGCAGTACTTC
>TRBV7-3|TRBJ2-1|-|many
CASSLTSVAMQFF
TGTGCCAGCAGCTTAACCTCAGTAGCAATGCAGTTCTTC
>TRBV12-3/TRBV12-4|TRBJ2-5|-|few
CASSPGTLRTQYF
TGTGCCAGCAGTCCCGGGACATTGAGGACCCAGTACTTC
>TRBV29-1|TRBJ2-3|-|many
CSVVPGRMDTQYF
TGCAGCGTTGTGCCGGGGCGCATGGATACGCAGTATTTT
>TRBV5-1|TRBJ2-7|-|few
CASSLVLDSFYEQYF
TGCGCCAGCAGCTTGGTCTTAGACTCTTTCTACGAGCAGTACTTC
>TRBV7-3|TRBJ2-6|-|-
CASRVLGANVLTF
TGTGCCAGCAGGGTCCTGGGGGCCAACGTCCTGACTTTC
>TRBV9|TRBJ2-1|TRBD1|-
CASSSDRVEQFF
TGTGCCAGCAGCTCGGACAGGGTTGAGCAGTTCTTC
>TRBV5-1|TRBJ2-2|TRBD1|few
CASSPNRGPYTGELFF
TGCGCCAGCAGCCCAAACAGGGGGCCCTACACCGGGGAGCTGTTTTTT
>TRBV29-1|TRBJ2-1|-|-
CSVLRTDYNEQFF
TGCAGCGTCCTCCGGACCGATTACAATGAGCAGTTCTTC
>TRBV10-2|TRBJ2-5|-|few
CASSQRTAQETQYF
TGCGCCAGCAGCCAGAGGACAGCCCAAGAGACCCAGTACTTC
>TRBV12-3/TRBV12-4|TRBJ1-5|-|few
CASSKGGLNQPQHF
TGTGCCAGCAGCAAGGGGGGCCTCAATCAGCCCCAGCATTTT
>TRBV12-3/TRBV12-4|TRBJ2-7|-|-
CASSSVHEQYF
TGTGCCAGCAGTAGCGTCCACGAGCAGTACTTC
>TRBV5-1|TRBJ1-5|-|-
CASSNTPHQPQHF
TGCGCCAGCAGTAATACCCCGCATCAGCCCCAGCATTTT
>TRBV20-1|TRBJ2-7|-|-
CSADRSKSYEQYF
TGCAGTGCTGACAGAAGCAAATCCTACGAGCAGTACTTC
>TRBV9|TRBJ2-5|TRBD1|-
CASSVNVQGALETQYF
TGTGCCAGCAGCGTAAACGTCCAGGGGGCCTTAGAGACCCAGTACTTC
>TRBV13|TRBJ2-7|-|once
CASSPGLAQTYEQYF
TGTGCCAGCAGCCCAGGACTCGCCCAAACCTACGAGCAGTACTTC
>TRBV4-1|TRBJ2-7|TRBD2|few
CASSQGGLAGSNEQYF
TGCGCCAGCAGCCAGGGGGGACTAGCGGGATCTAATGAGCAGTACTTC
>TRBV6-5|TRBJ2-1|-|few
CASSYSSGMEQFF
TGTGCCAGCAGTTACTCGTCCGGGATGGAGCAGTTCTTC